Listed below are T cell receptor beta chains from one sample, sequenced in a study of T cells after yellow fever vaccination. TCRdb called the 5' RACE reads again in MiXCR, with one record for every CDR3 protein. The top ten hold about 16% of the sample, which has 350,000 or so distinct CDR3 sequences, about 8.3% seen once. The sample in question was PBMCs, obtained about 41 days after the first yellow fever vaccination. These receptors were taken from a man between 18 and 29 years old who received the YFV17D yellow fever vaccine. The CDR3 runs from the conserved cysteine through the conserved F or W. D genes are given only for firm matches. Not all rows give a size; the values are once, few, many and, for expanded clones, a class.

size: many; D: .; V: TRBV29-1; J: TRBJ2-3; CDR3: CSVVRGAEDTQYF; DNA: TGCAGCGTTGTCAGGGGCGCCGAAGATACGCAGTATTTT
size: .; D: TRBD1; V: TRBV7-8; J: TRBJ2-2; CDR3: CASRRSTGENTGELFF; DNA: TGTGCCAGCAGACGATCGACAGGGGAGAACACCGGGGAGCTGTTTTTT
size: few; D: .; V: TRBV20-1; J: TRBJ1-4; CDR3: CSAPRGGSNEKLFF; DNA: TGCAGTGCTCCGAGGGGGGGGAGTAATGAAAAACTGTTTTTT
size: .; D: .; V: TRBV28; J: TRBJ2-5; CDR3: CASSLRGNSQETQYF; DNA: TGTGCCAGCAGTTTAAGGGGAAACTCCCAAGAGACCCAGTACTTC
size: .; D: TRBD1; V: TRBV4-1; J: TRBJ2-1; CDR3: CASSRAGTVYPSSYNEQFF; DNA: TGCGCCAGCAGCCGAGCTGGGACAGTCTATCCGAGCTCCTACAATGAGCAGTTCTTC
size: few; D: .; V: TRBV6-2/TRBV6-3; J: TRBJ2-5; CDR3: CASSPWTTAGETQYF; DNA: TGTGCCAGCAGCCCTTGGACAACCGCGGGGGAGACCCAGTACTTC
size: .; D: TRBD1; V: TRBV29-1; J: TRBJ2-5; CDR3: CSVGPGTGRETQYF; DNA: TGCAGCGTTGGCCCCGGGACAGGGAGGGAGACCCAGTACTTC
size: .; D: .; V: TRBV7-3; J: TRBJ1-1; CDR3: CATDPPGPEAFF; DNA: TGTGCCACCGACCCCCCGGGGCCTGAAGCTTTCTTT
size: .; D: TRBD2; V: TRBV12-3/TRBV12-4; J: TRBJ2-2; CDR3: CASTLTSGGSNTGELFF; DNA: TGTGCCAGCACCCTGACTAGCGGGGGGTCGAACACCGGGGAGCTGTTTTTT
size: few; D: TRBD2; V: TRBV5-1; J: TRBJ2-2; CDR3: CASSLNDWTSGRQNTGELFF; DNA: TGCGCCAGCAGCCTAAACGACTGGACTAGCGGAAGACAGAACACCGGGGAGCTGTTTTTT
size: few; D: TRBD1; V: TRBV20-1; J: TRBJ2-1; CDR3: CSALGQDGSYNEQFF; DNA: TGCAGTGCCCTGGGACAGGATGGATCCTACAATGAGCAGTTCTTC
size: .; D: TRBD2; V: TRBV20-1; J: TRBJ2-1; CDR3: CSAAREAGGDNEQFF; DNA: TGCAGTGCTGCACGGGAAGCGGGGGGCGACAATGAGCAGTTCTTC
size: .; D: TRBD1; V: TRBV5-1; J: TRBJ1-2; CDR3: CASSVTGSSNYGYTF; DNA: TGCGCCAGCAGCGTGACAGGGTCATCGAACTATGGCTACACCTTC
size: few; D: .; V: TRBV10-3; J: TRBJ2-1; CDR3: CAINQGGRNEQFF; DNA: TGTGCCATCAACCAGGGGGGAAGGAATGAGCAGTTCTTC
size: .; D: TRBD1; V: TRBV29-1; J: TRBJ2-1; CDR3: CSVEVGGDYNEQFF; DNA: TGCAGCGTTGAAGTAGGGGGCGACTACAATGAGCAGTTCTTC
size: .; D: .; V: TRBV4-3; J: TRBJ2-5; CDR3: CASSQDRAWETQYF; DNA: TGCGCCAGCAGCCAAGACCGGGCGTGGGAGACCCAGTACTTC
size: few; D: .; V: TRBV7-2; J: TRBJ2-1; CDR3: CASSPYLSHYNEQFF; DNA: TGTGCCAGCAGCCCCTATCTCTCCCACTACAATGAGCAGTTCTTC
size: few; D: .; V: TRBV20-1; J: TRBJ1-5; CDR3: CSAETTDNQPQHF; DNA: TGCAGTGCTGAGACGACGGACAATCAGCCCCAGCATTTT
size: few; D: .; V: TRBV10-3; J: TRBJ2-2; CDR3: CAISETGELFF; DNA: TGTGCCATCAGTGAAACCGGGGAGCTGTTTTTT
size: .; D: .; V: TRBV5-4; J: TRBJ2-1; CDR3: CAYAPGARNEQFF; DNA: TGTGCCTACGCACCGGGGGCCCGCAATGAGCAGTTCTTC
size: few; D: TRBD1; V: TRBV20-1; J: TRBJ2-5; CDR3: CSARVGRGQETQYF; DNA: TGCAGTGCTAGAGTCGGCAGGGGGCAGGAGACCCAGTACTTC
size: .; D: .; V: TRBV19; J: TRBJ2-5; CDR3: CAIREIGTVKETQYF; DNA: TGTGCCATTCGCGAAATCGGGACTGTCAAAGAGACCCAGTACTTC
size: .; D: .; V: TRBV20-1; J: TRBJ1-1; CDR3: CCARSGRGQINTEAFF; DNA: TGCTGTGCTAGATCTGGTCGCGGACAGATAAACACTGAAGCTTTCTTT
size: few; D: .; V: TRBV7-2; J: TRBJ2-5; CDR3: CASSTVDTETQYF; DNA: TGTGCCAGCTCGACGGTCGATACGGAGACCCAGTACTTC
size: many; D: TRBD2; V: TRBV5-1; J: TRBJ2-1; CDR3: CASSLAGTSGGVNEQFF; DNA: TGCGCCAGCAGCTTGGCCGGGACTAGCGGGGGGGTCAATGAGCAGTTCTTC
size: few; D: .; V: TRBV7-3; J: TRBJ2-3; CDR3: CASSLIGVGTDTQYF; DNA: TGTGCCAGCAGCTTAATAGGGGTGGGCACAGATACGCAGTATTTT
size: .; D: .; V: TRBV12-3/TRBV12-4; J: TRBJ2-3; CDR3: CASRRTRLASDTQYF; DNA: TGTGCCAGCAGGCGGACTCGTCTTGCCTCCGATACGCAGTATTTT
size: few; D: .; V: TRBV9; J: TRBJ1-1; CDR3: CASSKQDFGPEAFF; DNA: TGTGCCAGCAGCAAACAGGATTTCGGTCCTGAAGCTTTCTTT
size: many; D: TRBD1; V: TRBV10-3; J: TRBJ2-2; CDR3: CAIPRTGDSSNTGELFF; DNA: TGTGCCATCCCCCGGACAGGAGACTCCTCGAACACCGGGGAGCTGTTTTTT
size: many; D: TRBD1; V: TRBV20-1; J: TRBJ2-1; CDR3: CSARDFVRDRGINEQFF; DNA: TGCAGTGCTAGAGACTTCGTAAGGGACAGGGGTATCAATGAGCAGTTCTTC
size: .; D: TRBD1; V: TRBV6-1; J: TRBJ1-2; CDR3: CASTPWDSYPYGYTF; DNA: TGTGCCAGCACCCCCTGGGACAGCTACCCCTATGGCTACACCTTC
size: .; D: TRBD1; V: TRBV20-1; J: TRBJ1-1; CDR3: CSARQTGLLTEAFF; DNA: TGCAGTGCTAGACAGACAGGGCTGCTGACTGAAGCTTTCTTT
size: .; D: .; V: TRBV6-1; J: TRBJ2-3; CDR3: CASSRTASWSPADTQYF; DNA: TGTGCCAGCAGTCGGACAGCCTCTTGGAGTCCGGCAGATACGCAGTATTTT
size: few; D: .; V: TRBV7-8; J: TRBJ1-5; CDR3: CASSSELSNQPQHF; DNA: TGTGCCAGCAGCTCGGAACTTAGCAATCAGCCCCAGCATTTT
size: .; D: .; V: TRBV6-2/TRBV6-3; J: TRBJ1-1; CDR3: CASEGLTKEFTEAFF; DNA: TGTGCCAGCGAGGGACTGACCAAGGAGTTCACTGAAGCTTTCTTT
size: .; D: .; V: TRBV5-1; J: TRBJ2-1; CDR3: CASRNLQGPNEQFF; DNA: TGCGCCAGCAGAAACTTACAGGGCCCCAATGAGCAGTTCTTC
size: once; D: .; V: TRBV4-3; J: TRBJ1-3; CDR3: CASSPQTGGGNTIYF; DNA: TGCGCCAGCAGCCCACAGACAGGAGGTGGAAACACCATATATTTT
size: .; D: .; V: TRBV15; J: TRBJ2-3; CDR3: CATSRDIAGSAGTDTQYF; DNA: TGTGCCACCAGCAGAGATATCGCGGGGAGCGCGGGGACAGATACGCAGTATTTT
size: many; D: .; V: TRBV5-1; J: TRBJ1-1; CDR3: CASSPGGAGTEAFF; DNA: TGCGCCAGCAGCCCCGGGGGCGCTGGTACTGAAGCTTTCTTT
size: few; D: .; V: TRBV5-6; J: TRBJ1-2; CDR3: CASSSDRFYGYTF; DNA: TGTGCCAGCAGCTCCGACAGATTCTATGGCTACACCTTC
size: few; D: TRBD1; V: TRBV10-3; J: TRBJ2-1; CDR3: CAISDYRGQQFF; DNA: TGTGCCATCAGTGACTACAGGGGTCAGCAGTTCTTC
size: .; D: TRBD1; V: TRBV25-1; J: TRBJ2-4; CDR3: CASSGRTGGPILAKNIQYF; DNA: TGTGCCAGCAGTGGGAGGACAGGGGGACCTATTTTAGCCAAAAACATTCAGTACTTC
size: .; D: TRBD2; V: TRBV5-1; J: TRBJ2-5; CDR3: CASSLLGLAEKETQYF; DNA: TGCGCCAGCAGCTTGTTAGGACTAGCGGAAAAAGAGACCCAGTACTTC
size: many; D: .; V: TRBV7-2; J: TRBJ2-4; CDR3: CASSSTLGGAAKNIQYF; DNA: TGTGCCAGCAGTTCGACCCTAGGGGGGGCGGCCAAAAACATTCAGTACTTC
size: .; D: .; V: TRBV20-1; J: TRBJ1-5; CDR3: CSARPVYSNQPQHF; DNA: TGCAGTGCTAGACCCGTTTATAGCAATCAGCCCCAGCATTTT
size: .; D: .; V: TRBV5-1; J: TRBJ2-1; CDR3: CASSPSPRDEQFF; DNA: TGCGCCAGCAGCCCCTCCCCCCGGGATGAGCAGTTCTTC
size: .; D: .; V: TRBV12-3/TRBV12-4; J: TRBJ1-1; CDR3: CASSLDSGGRVAFF; DNA: TGTGCCAGCAGTTTGGATTCGGGGGGGCGAGTAGCTTTCTTT
size: .; D: TRBD1; V: TRBV4-2; J: TRBJ2-7; CDR3: CASSQYRQGGYEQYF; DNA: TGTGCCAGCAGCCAGTACCGACAGGGGGGCTACGAGCAGTACTTC